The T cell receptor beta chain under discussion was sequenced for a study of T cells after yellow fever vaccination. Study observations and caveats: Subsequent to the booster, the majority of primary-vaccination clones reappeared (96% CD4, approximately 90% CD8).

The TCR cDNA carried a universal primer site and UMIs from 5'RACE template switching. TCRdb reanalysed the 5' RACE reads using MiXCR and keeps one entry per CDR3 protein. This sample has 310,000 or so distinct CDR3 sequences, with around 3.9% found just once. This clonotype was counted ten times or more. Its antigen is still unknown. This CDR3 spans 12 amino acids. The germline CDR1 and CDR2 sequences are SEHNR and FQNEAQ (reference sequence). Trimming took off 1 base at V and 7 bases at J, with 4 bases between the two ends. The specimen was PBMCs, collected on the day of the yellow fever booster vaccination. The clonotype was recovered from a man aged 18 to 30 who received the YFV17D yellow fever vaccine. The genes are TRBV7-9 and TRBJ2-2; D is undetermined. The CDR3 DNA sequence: TGTGCCAGCAGCTTAGGAGACGGGGAGCTGTTTTTT. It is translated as CASSLGDGELFF. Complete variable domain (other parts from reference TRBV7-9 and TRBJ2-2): DTGVSQNPRHKITKRGQNVTFRCDPISEHNRLYWYRQTLGQGPEFLTYFQNEAQLEKSRLLSDRFSAERPKGSFSTLEIQRTEQGDSAMYLCASSLGDGELFFGEGSRLTVL.